The clone carrying this T cell receptor beta chain was counted ten times or more. Its antigen is not identified. The data originate from a study of regulatory T cells in long-lasting Graves disease. Study at large: For a period under 3 months, newly diagnosed Graves' patients had taken antithyroid drugs.

Time point specified: newly diagnosed GD, antithyroid drugs for less than 3 months. The TCR library used RNA extracted from PBMCs. Arm-PCR with iRepertoire HTBI primers amplified the CDR3 regions for these TCR beta libraries. TCRdb ran MiXCR on the multiplex PCR reads and lists one entry per CDR3 protein. The sample yields roughly 500,000 distinct CDR3 sequences, approximately 12% seen once. Study outcomes and limitations: Blood alone, not thyroid tissue, was studied. Because few samples were included, accuracy may have been lower.

The germline V gene encodes CDR1 WSHSY and CDR2 SAAADI. Trimming pared 6 bases from V and 7 bases from J, leaving 9 bases between. The CDR3 loop spans 12 amino acids. The data also belong to a second study, concerning T cells in Graves' hyperthyroidism and ophthalmopathy. That paper states: HTBI primers drove first-round RT-PCR of the TCR CDR3.

The TCR sequence derives from a woman aged 30 to 39 with Graves disease. Here the sequenced sample was peripheral blood mononuclear cells (PBMCs), taken at new diagnosis, from a patient treated with antithyroid drugs. The rearrangement joins TRBV10-2 to TRBJ2-2; maybe TRBD1 (6 bases). DNA of the CDR3: TGCGCCAGCAGGGCAGGGGACGGGGAGCTGTTTTTT. Its translation: CASRAGDGELFF.